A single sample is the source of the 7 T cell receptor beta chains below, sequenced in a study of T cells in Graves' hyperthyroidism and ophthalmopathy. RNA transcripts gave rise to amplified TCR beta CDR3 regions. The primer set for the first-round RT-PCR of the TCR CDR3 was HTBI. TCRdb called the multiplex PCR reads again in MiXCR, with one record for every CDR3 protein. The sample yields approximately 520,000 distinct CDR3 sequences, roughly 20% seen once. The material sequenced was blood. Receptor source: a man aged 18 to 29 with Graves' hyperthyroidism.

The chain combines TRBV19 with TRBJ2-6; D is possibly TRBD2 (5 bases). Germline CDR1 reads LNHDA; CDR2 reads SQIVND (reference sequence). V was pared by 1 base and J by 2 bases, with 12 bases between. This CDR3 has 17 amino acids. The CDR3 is CASSIGLGVTGANVLTF. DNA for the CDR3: TGTGCCAGTAGTATAGGGCTCGGGGTGACTGGGGCCAACGTCCTGACTTTC.

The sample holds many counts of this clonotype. The chain's CDR3 is CASSPGTGGGNYGYTF. The CDR3 bases are TGTGCCAGCAGTCCTGGGACAGGGGGCGGTAACTATGGCTACACCTTC. The V and J genes are TRBV12-3 or TRBV12-4 and TRBJ1-2; 12 nucleotides line up with TRBD1. J lost 1 base, V lost 5 bases, and 5 bases had no gene match. The CDR3 extends over 16 amino acids.

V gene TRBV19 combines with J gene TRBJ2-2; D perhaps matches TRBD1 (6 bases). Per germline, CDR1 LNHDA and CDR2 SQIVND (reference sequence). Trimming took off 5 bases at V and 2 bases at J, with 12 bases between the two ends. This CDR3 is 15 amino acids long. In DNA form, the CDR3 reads TGTGCCAGTAGTGACGGGACACTAAACACCGGGGAGCTGTTTTTT. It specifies CASSDGTLNTGELFF.

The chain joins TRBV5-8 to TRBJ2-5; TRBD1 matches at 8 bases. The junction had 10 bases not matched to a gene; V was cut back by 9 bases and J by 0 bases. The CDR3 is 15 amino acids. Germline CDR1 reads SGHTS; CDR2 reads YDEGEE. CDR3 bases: TGTGCCAACTCCAGGGGGCGAGGGTACCAAGAGACCCAGTACTTC. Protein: CANSRGRGYQETQYF.

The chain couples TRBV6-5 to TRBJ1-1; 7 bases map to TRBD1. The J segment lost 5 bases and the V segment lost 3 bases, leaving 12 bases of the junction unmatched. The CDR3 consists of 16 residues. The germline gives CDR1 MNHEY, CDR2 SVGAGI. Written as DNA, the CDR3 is TGTGCCAGCAGTTATCCTAGACAGGGACTGGAAACTGAAGCTTTCTTT. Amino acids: CASSYPRQGLETEAFF.

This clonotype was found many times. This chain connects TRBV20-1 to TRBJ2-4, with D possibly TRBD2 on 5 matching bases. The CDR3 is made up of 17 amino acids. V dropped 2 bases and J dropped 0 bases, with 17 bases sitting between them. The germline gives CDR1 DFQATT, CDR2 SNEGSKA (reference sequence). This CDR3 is CSARSVLSGLAKNIQYF. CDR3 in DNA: TGCAGTGCTAGATCCGTATTAAGCGGTTTAGCCAAAAACATTCAGTACTTC.

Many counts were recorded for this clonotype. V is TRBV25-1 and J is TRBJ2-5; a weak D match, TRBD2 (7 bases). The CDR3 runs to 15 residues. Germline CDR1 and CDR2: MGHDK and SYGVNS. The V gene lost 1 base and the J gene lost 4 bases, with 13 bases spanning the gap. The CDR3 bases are TGTGCCAGCAGTGAATGGGGGGGGCGGCGAGAGACCCAGTACTTC. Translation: CASSEWGGRRETQYF.